One sample yielded the 2 T cell receptor beta chains listed below, sequenced in a study of beta chain features in type 1 diabetes. Sequencing targeted expressed TCRB transcripts, as all isolated RNA had been reverse transcribed. The assay was immunoSEQ multiplex PCR, and TCRdb's table has in-frame clones only and misses some. The sample has 300,000 to 400,000 clones, approximately 9.7% seen once. Study-wide results and caveats: When Type 1 diabetes patients were examined, their TCRB CDR3s proved moderately but significantly shorter in all four CD4+ subsets.

Their target antigens are unknown. Sequencing was carried out using central memory CD4+ T cells from blood. The source of these receptors is a man aged 30 to 45 with type 1 diabetes.

The chain combines TRBV28 with TRBJ2-5; the match to TRBD1 covers 7 bases. V shed 6 bases, J shed 5 bases, and the junction held 12 bases outside the gene matches. Germline CDR1 is MDHEN and CDR2 is SYDVKM. The length of the CDR3 is 15 residues. CDR3 nucleotides: TGTGCCAGCAGCCCAATTCAGACAGGGAAGGAGACCCAGTACTTC. Protein: CASSPIQTGKETQYF.

This clone turned up a few times. The chain joins TRBV7-2 to TRBJ2-3; D call uncertain. The CDR3 runs 14 residues. V lost 1 base and J 9 bases, leaving 14 bases between the germline ends. The germline CDR1 and CDR2 sequences are SGHTA and FQGNSA. The CDR3 sequence is CASSLGSTSGTQYF. The CDR3, as DNA: TGTGCCAGCAGCTTAGGATCCACCTCGGGCACGCAGTATTTT. Supplemented by reference TRBV7-2 and TRBJ2-3, the full variable domain reads GAGVSQSPSNKVTEKGKDVELRCDPISGHTALYWYRQSLGQGLEFLIYFQGNSAPDKSGLPSDRFSAERTGGSVSTLTIQRTQQEDSAVYLCASSLGSTSGTQYFGPGTRLTVL.